This entry is about one T cell receptor beta chain. Antigen specificity is unknown. This entry comes from a study of cytomegalovirus exposure and HLA in healthy donors. Study-level points and caveats: Association of a missense DCLRE1C variant with TCR beta V- and J-gene trimming was reported in a later analysis.

The germline V and J ends were trimmed by 5 bases and 2 bases, with 13 bases remaining between them. Germline values: CDR1 SGHAT, CDR2 FQDESV (reference sequence). The CDR3 sequence is 15 residues long. PCR involved 60 Vbeta and 13 Jbeta primers. TCRdb's copy holds only in-frame clones and misses some; the assay was immunoSEQ multiplex PCR. The repertoire holds under 150,000 clones, with around 70% as singletons. V usage is TRBV11-1 and J usage is TRBJ2-1; D is possibly TRBD1 (7 bases). Input material: PBMCs. This sequence was found in a man under 40 in good health and CMV-seropositive. CDR3 loop: CASSLDREAYNEQFF. The CDR3 DNA reads TGTGCCAGCAGCCTCGACAGGGAGGCCTACAATGAGCAGTTCTTC.